This T cell receptor beta chain derives from a study of blood T cell repertoires in COVID-19. The CDR3 extends over 17 amino acids. Germline CDR1 and CDR2: SNHLY and FYNNEI. The V gene lost 10 bases and the J gene lost 5 bases, with 27 bases spanning the gap. Repertoires were generated with immunoSEQ multiplex PCR, while TCRdb's copy carries only in-frame clones and drops some. The repertoire holds roughly 380,000 clones, with 89% as singletons. This TCR came from a woman aged 40 to 55 with COVID-19, enrolled during active disease. The material sequenced was peripheral blood. The chain uses TRBV2 and TRBJ2-1, with D maybe TRBD2 (5 bases). CDR3 coding DNA: TGTGCCACCTCCACCCTAGGAGGCTCTCGGATCCACAATGAGCAGTTCTTC. Translation gives CATSTLGGSRIHNEQFF.